The T cell receptor beta chain under discussion was sequenced for a study of T cells in Graves' hyperthyroidism and ophthalmopathy. This clonotype was picked up many times. The TCR beta CDR3 regions underwent amplification using RNA transcripts as the source. The primer set for the first-round RT-PCR of the TCR CDR3 was HTBI. TCRdb passed the multiplex PCR reads through MiXCR, listing each CDR3 protein once. The sample lists about 520,000 distinct CDR3 sequences, roughly a quarter occurring once. Germline V gives CDR1 DFQATT, CDR2 SNEGSKA (reference sequence). The length of the CDR3 is 14 residues. The V end lost 5 bases, the J end lost 1 base, and 15 bases lay between the germline ends.

Source material: blood. The rearrangement links TRBV20-1 to TRBJ2-7; D might be TRBD2 (5 bases). This sequence was found in a woman aged 25 to 39 with Graves' ophthalmopathy. CDR3 DNA: TGCAGTGCTCCAGTCCGGAGCGGATCCTACGAGCAGTACTTC. Its protein is CSAPVRSGSYEQYF.